This passage covers 4 T cell receptor beta chains from one sample sequenced in a study of T-cell reconstitution after alpha-beta-depleted transplantation in children. TCRbeta library construction was performed incorporating unique molecular identifiers. TCRdb re-derived calls from the PCR reads in MiXCR, one entry per CDR3 protein. The sample consists of 360,000 or so distinct CDR3 sequences, 20% of them appearing once. The sample here was PBMCs from the stem cell graft donor, taken from the stem cell graft. The receptors were gathered from a human donor who donated a stem cell graft to a child with acute myeloid leukemia.

The chain couples TRBV4-1 to TRBJ2-4; D tentatively fits TRBD1 or TRBD2 (7 bases each). The CDR3 has 17 residues. The ends were cut back, 3 bases at V and 1 base at J, with 16 bases in the middle. Germline-derived CDR1 and CDR2 are MGHRA and YSYEKL. The CDR3 nucleotides are TGCGCCAGCAGCCACCTCAGGGGGGGCTGGGCCAAAAACATTCAGTACTTC. It codes for CASSHLRGGWAKNIQYF.

V is TRBV12-3 or TRBV12-4 and J is TRBJ2-2; D is unclear. V was trimmed by 3 bases and J by 8 bases, leaving 10 bases between them. CDR3 length: 13 amino acids. CDR3: CASSLALGGELFF. The CDR3 DNA reads TGTGCCAGCAGTTTGGCCCTTGGGGGGGAGCTGTTTTTT.

CDR3 sequence: CASEKGQGSYEQYF. The CDR3 nucleotides read TGCGCCAGCGAAAAGGGACAGGGGTCCTACGAGCAGTACTTC. The chain recombines TRBV5-1 with TRBJ2-7; 10 nucleotides align to TRBD1. CDR1 is SGHRS, CDR2 YFSETQ, per germline. J gave up 1 base and V 7 bases, and 5 bases lay outside the gene matches. The CDR3 extends over 14 amino acids.

The chain has TRBV28 and TRBJ2-1; 9 nucleotides line up with TRBD2. The CDR3 has 14 amino acids. CDR1 is MDHEN and CDR2 is SYDVKM in the germline V gene. V was pared by 11 bases and J by 5 bases, with 10 bases of the junction left unmatched. DNA of the CDR3: TGTGCCTGGGGGGCGACTAGCGGCAACAATGAGCAGTTCTTC. Translation gives CAWGATSGNNEQFF.